This entry features one T cell receptor beta chain sequence. Its antigen is still unknown. The germline V gene has CDR1 LNHNV and CDR2 YYDKDF (reference sequence). The CDR3 sequence is 19 residues long. V dropped 1 base and J dropped 2 bases, with 22 bases sitting between them. This sample is part of a study of blood T cells in healthy people across ages. Next came a second PCR, run for roughly 6 to 11 cycles, which used a sample-barcoded 5' primer along with a J-beta primer mix. TCRdb re-called the 5' RACE reads through MiXCR, storing one row per CDR3 protein. In the table there are approximately 1,700,000 distinct CDR3 sequences, about two fifths of which are singletons. General observations from the study: In long-lived donors, naive CD4+ cell counts and diversity exceeded those of aged donors. Diversity of TCR beta per million T cells declined in a roughly linear way with age.

Each donor was a healthy Caucasian individual from Russia, aged about 6 to 95. This receptor was taken from a human donor in good health. The chain is built from TRBV15 and TRBJ2-3; unclear D gene. Sequenced: blood. The chain's CDR3 is CATSRVDAASTLYTDTQYF. The CDR3 DNA reads TGTGCCACCAGCAGAGTTGACGCGGCTAGTACCCTATACACAGATACGCAGTATTTT.